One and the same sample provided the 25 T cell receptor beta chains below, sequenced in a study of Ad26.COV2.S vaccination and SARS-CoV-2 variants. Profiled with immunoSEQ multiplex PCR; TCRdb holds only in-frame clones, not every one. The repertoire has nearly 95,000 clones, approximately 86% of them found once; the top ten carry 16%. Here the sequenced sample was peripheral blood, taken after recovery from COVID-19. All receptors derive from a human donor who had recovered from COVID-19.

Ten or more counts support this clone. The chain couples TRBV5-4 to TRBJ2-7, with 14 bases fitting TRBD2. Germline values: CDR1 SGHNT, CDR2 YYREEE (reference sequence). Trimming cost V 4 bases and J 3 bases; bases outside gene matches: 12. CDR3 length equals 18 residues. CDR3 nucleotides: TGTGCCAGCAGCAAGGGACTAGCGGGAGAGTCCCCTCACTACGAGCAGTACTTC. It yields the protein CASSKGLAGESPHYEQYF.

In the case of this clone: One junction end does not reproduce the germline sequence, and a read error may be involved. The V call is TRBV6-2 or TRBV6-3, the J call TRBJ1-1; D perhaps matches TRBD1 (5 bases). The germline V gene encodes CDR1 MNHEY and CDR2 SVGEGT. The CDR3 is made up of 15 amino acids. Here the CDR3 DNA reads TGTGCCAGCAGTCACTCAAAGGGGCCTCTCTTTGGAGCTTTCTTT. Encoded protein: CASSHSKGPLFGAFF.

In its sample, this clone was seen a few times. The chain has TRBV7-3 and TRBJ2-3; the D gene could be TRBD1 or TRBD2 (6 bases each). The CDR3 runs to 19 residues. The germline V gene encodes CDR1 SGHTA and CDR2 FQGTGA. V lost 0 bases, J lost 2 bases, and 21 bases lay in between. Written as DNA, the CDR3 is TGTGCCAGCAGCTTAACAGGCCCAGGATACGGGGGCCCCACAGATACGCAGTATTTT. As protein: CASSLTGPGYGGPTDTQYF.

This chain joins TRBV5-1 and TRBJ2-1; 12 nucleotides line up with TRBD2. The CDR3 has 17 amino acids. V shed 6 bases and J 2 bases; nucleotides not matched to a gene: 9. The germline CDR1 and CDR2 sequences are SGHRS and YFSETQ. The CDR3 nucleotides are TGCGCCAGCAAGAGGGGACTAGCGGGCGAAACCTACAATGAGCAGTTCTTC. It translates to CASKRGLAGETYNEQFF.

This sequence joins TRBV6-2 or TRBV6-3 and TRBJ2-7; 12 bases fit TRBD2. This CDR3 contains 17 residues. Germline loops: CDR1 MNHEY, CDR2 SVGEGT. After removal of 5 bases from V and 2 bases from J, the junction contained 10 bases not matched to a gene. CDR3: CASSSPRTSGNPYEQYF. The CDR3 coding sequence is TGTGCCAGCAGTAGCCCCAGGACTAGCGGGAATCCCTACGAGCAGTACTTC.

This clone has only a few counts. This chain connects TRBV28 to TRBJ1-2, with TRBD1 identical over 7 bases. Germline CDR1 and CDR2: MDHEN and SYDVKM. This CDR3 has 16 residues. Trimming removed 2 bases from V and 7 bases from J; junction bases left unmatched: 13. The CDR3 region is CASSLVTRDRRSGYTF. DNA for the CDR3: TGTGCCAGCAGTTTAGTTACCCGGGACAGAAGGAGTGGCTACACCTTC.

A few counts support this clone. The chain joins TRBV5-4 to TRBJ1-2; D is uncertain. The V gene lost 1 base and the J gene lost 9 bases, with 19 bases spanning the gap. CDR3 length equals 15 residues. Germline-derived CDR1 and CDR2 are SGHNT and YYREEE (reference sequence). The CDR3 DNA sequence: TGTGCCAGCAGCTTGACGGCGCCAGGCATCTTACGCTACACCTTC. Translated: CASSLTAPGILRYTF.

DNA for the CDR3: TGCGCCAGCAGCCGAGACGCGAACACCGGGGAGCTGTTTTTT. The encoded protein is CASSRDANTGELFF. The genes are TRBV5-1 and TRBJ2-2; unclear D gene. The germline V gene encodes CDR1 SGHRS and CDR2 YFSETQ. V was pared by 4 bases and J by 0 bases, with 7 bases between. The CDR3 loop spans 14 amino acids.

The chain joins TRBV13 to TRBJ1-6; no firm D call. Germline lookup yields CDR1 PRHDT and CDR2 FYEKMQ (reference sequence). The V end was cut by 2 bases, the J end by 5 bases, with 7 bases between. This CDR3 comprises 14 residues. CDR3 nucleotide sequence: TGTGCCAGCAGCTTAAGGAACAATAATTCACCCCTCCACTTT. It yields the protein CASSLRNNNSPLHF. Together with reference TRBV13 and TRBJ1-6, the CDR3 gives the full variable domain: AAGVIQSPRHLIKEKRETATLKCYPIPRHDTVYWYQQGPGQDPQFLISFYEKMQSDKGSIPDRFSAQQFSDYHSELNMSSLELGDSALYFCASSLRNNNSPLHFGNGTRLTVT.

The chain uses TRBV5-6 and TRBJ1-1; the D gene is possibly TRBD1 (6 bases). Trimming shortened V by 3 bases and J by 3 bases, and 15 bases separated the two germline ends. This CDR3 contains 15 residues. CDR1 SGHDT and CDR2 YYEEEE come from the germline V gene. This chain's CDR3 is CASSSPGTPYTEAFF. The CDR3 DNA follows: TGTGCCAGCAGCTCACCCGGGACACCTTACACTGAAGCTTTCTTT.

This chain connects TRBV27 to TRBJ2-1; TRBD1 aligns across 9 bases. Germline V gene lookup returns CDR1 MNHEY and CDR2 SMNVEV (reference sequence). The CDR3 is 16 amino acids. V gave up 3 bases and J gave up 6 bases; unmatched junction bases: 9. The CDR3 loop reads CASSFYVGQGINEQFF. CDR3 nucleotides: TGTGCCAGCAGTTTTTATGTGGGACAGGGCATCAATGAGCAGTTCTTC.

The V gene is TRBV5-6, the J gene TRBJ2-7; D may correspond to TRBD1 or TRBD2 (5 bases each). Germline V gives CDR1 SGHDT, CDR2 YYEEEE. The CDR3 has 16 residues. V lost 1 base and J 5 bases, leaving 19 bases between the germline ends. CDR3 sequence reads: CASSLREGTPANEQYF. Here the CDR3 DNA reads TGTGCCAGCAGCTTGCGGGAAGGGACCCCCGCTAACGAGCAGTACTTC.

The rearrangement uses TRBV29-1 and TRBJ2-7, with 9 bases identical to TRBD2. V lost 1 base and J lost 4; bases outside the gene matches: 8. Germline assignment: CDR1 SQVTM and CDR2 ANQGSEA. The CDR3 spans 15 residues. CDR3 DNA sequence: TGCAGCGTTGAAGGAGCGGCGGGAGGGCCGTACGAGCAGTACTTC. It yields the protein CSVEGAAGGPYEQYF.

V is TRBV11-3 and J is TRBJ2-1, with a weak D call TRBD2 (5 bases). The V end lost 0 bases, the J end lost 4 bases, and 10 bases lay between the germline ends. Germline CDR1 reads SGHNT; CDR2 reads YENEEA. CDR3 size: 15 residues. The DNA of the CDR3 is TGTGCCAGCAGCTTAGAGTGGGGAGATTACAATGAGCAGTTCTTC. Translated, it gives CASSLEWGDYNEQFF.

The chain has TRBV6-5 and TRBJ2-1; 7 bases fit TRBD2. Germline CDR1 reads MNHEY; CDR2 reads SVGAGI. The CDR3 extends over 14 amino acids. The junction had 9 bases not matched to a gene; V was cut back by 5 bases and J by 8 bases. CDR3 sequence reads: CASSLGLVSYEQFF. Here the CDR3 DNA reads TGTGCCAGCAGTCTCGGACTAGTTAGCTATGAGCAGTTCTTC.

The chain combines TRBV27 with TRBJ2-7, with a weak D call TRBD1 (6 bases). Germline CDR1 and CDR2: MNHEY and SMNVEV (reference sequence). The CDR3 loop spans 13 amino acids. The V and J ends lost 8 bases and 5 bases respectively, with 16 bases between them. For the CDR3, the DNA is TGTGCCAGCTCCCAGGGACATATCGACGAGCAGTACTTC. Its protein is CASSQGHIDEQYF.

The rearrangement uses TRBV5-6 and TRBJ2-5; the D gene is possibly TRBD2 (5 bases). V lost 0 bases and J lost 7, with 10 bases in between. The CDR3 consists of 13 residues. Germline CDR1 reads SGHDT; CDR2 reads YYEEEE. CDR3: CASSLVRTGTQYF. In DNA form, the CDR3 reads TGTGCCAGCAGCTTGGTCAGGACTGGGACCCAGTACTTC.

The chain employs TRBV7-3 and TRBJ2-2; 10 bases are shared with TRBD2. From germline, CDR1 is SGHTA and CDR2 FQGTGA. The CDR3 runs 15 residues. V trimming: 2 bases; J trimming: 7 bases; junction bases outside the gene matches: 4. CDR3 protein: CASSLSSGRNGELFF. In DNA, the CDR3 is TGTGCCAGCAGCTTATCTAGCGGGAGAAACGGGGAGCTGTTTTTT.

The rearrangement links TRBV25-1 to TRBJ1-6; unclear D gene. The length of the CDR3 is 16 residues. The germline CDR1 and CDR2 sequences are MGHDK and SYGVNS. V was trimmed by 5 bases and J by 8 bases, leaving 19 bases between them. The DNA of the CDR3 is TGTGCCAGCAGTCAATTAGCCGGGGAGGAAGATTCACCCCTCCACTTT. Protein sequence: CASSQLAGEEDSPLHF.

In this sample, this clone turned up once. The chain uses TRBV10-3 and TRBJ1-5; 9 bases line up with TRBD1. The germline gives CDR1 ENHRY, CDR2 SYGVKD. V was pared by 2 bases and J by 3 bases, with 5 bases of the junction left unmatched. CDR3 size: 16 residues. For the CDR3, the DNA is TGTGCCATCAGTGAGACAGGGGGCAATAACAATCAGCCCCAGCATTTT. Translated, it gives CAISETGGNNNQPQHF.

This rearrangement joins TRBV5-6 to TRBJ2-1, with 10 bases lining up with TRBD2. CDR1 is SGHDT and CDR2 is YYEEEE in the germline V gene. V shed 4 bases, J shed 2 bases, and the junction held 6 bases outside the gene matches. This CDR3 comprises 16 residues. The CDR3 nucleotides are TGTGCCAGCAGCCTAGCGGGACTAGCGACCTACAATGAGCAGTTCTTC. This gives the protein CASSLAGLATYNEQFF.

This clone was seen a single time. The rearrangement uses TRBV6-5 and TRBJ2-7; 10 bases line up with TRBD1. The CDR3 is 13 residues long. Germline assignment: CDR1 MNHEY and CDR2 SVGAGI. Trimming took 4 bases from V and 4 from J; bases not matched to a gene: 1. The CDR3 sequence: CASSWGQGYEQYF. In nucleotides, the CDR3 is TGTGCCAGCAGTTGGGGACAGGGGTACGAGCAGTACTTC.

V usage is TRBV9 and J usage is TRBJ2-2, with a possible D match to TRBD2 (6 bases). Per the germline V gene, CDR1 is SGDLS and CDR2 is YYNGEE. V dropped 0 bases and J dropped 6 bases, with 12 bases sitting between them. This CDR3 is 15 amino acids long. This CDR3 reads CASSVVGGSAGELFF. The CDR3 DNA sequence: TGTGCCAGCAGCGTAGTTGGGGGGTCCGCCGGGGAGCTGTTTTTT.

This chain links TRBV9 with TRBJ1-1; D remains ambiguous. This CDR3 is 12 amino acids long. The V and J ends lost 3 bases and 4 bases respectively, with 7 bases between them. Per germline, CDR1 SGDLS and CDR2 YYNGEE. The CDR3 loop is CASSAEGTEAFF. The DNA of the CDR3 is TGTGCCAGCAGCGCCGAAGGCACTGAAGCTTTCTTT.

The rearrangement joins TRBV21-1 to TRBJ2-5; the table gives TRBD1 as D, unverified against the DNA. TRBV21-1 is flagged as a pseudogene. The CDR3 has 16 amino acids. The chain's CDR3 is CASSKVWDRGQETQYF. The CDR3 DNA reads TGTGCCAGCAGCAAAGTGTGGGACAGGGGGCAAGAGACCCAGTACTTC.